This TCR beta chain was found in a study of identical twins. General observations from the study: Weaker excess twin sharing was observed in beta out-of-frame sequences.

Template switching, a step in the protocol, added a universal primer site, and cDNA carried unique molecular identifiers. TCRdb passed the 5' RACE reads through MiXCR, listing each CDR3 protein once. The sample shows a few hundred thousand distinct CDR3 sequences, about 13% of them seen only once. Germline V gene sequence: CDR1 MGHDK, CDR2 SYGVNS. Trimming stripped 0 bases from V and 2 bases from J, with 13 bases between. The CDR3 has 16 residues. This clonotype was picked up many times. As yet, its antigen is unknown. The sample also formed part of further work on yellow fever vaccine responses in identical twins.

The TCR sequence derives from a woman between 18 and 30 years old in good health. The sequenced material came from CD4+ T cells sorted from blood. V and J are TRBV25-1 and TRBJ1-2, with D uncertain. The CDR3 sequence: CASSEYSVRSNYGYTF. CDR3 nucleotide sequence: TGTGCCAGCAGTGAATATAGTGTGAGATCGAACTATGGCTACACCTTC.